Each of the 30 T cell receptor beta chains below was sequenced from the same sample in a study of blood T cell repertoires in COVID-19. The table came from immunoSEQ multiplex PCR; TCRdb's copy has only in-frame clones and leaves some out. The repertoire holds some 130,000 clones, with almost 70% as singletons. The source material was peripheral blood. The receptor source for this set is a woman in her 70s with acute or convalescent COVID-19.

This clone occurred a few times. As DNA, the CDR3 is TGTGCCAGCAGCCAGGGACTAGCGGGGGGGATCGACACCGGGGAGCTGTTTTTT. Translation: CASSQGLAGGIDTGELFF. This rearrangement joins TRBV4-2 to TRBJ2-2, with TRBD2 matching 16 bases. V trimming: 3 bases; J trimming: 3 bases; junction bases outside the gene matches: 4. Germline V gene data show CDR1 as LGHNA and CDR2 as YNFKEQ. The CDR3 sequence is 18 residues long.

The chain couples TRBV6-2 or TRBV6-3 to TRBJ2-1, with 11 bases that match TRBD2. CDR1 and CDR2 from the germline V gene are MNHEY and SVGEGT. The CDR3 is 14 residues long. J gave up 12 bases and V 2 bases, and 6 bases lay outside the gene matches. The DNA of the CDR3 is TGTGCCAGCAGTTACGGACTAGCGGGCCTAGGGCAGTTCTTC. Protein: CASSYGLAGLGQFF.

V usage is TRBV5-8 and J usage is TRBJ2-2, with a weak D call TRBD1 (5 bases). The V gene's germline CDR1 is SGHTS and CDR2 YDEGEE. Trimming stripped 2 bases from V and 6 bases from J, with 14 bases between. This CDR3 has 15 residues. CDR3 sequence: CASSFVGLGAGELFF. The CDR3 DNA sequence: TGTGCCAGCAGCTTTGTGGGGCTAGGCGCCGGGGAGCTGTTTTTT.

The chain joins TRBV6-5 to TRBJ1-5; a possible D gene is TRBD1 (6 bases). The CDR3 is made up of 15 amino acids. Germline values: CDR1 MNHEY, CDR2 SVGAGI. The V end lost 6 bases, the J end lost 6 bases, and 18 bases lay between the germline ends. CDR3 protein: CASSTGPPRGQPQHF. The CDR3 bases are TGTGCCAGCAGCACAGGGCCCCCGAGGGGTCAGCCCCAGCATTTT.

The chain couples TRBV29-1 to TRBJ1-3; D is possibly TRBD1 (6 bases). Germline-derived CDR1 and CDR2 are SQVTM and ANQGSEA. CDR3 length: 13 residues. V was shortened by 2 bases and J by 2 bases, with 7 bases between the two germline ends. CDR3 sequence: CSVERDTGNTIYF. The CDR3 DNA sequence: TGCAGCGTTGAACGGGACACTGGAAACACCATATATTTT.

This rearrangement joins TRBV7-9 to TRBJ2-7; the match to TRBD2 covers 7 bases. Germline assignment: CDR1 SEHNR and CDR2 FQNEAQ (reference sequence). There are 16 residues in the CDR3. V dropped 2 bases and J dropped 1; count of bases not matched to a gene: 8. Here the CDR3 reads CASSLWEGRASYEQYF. Written as DNA, the CDR3 is TGTGCCAGCAGCTTATGGGAGGGGCGAGCGTCCTACGAGCAGTACTTC.

The chain carries TRBV10-3 and TRBJ2-1; a weak D match, TRBD2 (7 bases). The V gene's germline CDR1 is ENHRY and CDR2 SYGVKD. Trimming removed 3 bases from V and 8 bases from J, with 17 bases in between. The CDR3 totals 15 residues. CDR3: CAISDFTSEGDEQFF. The DNA for the CDR3 is TGTGCCATCAGTGATTTTACTAGCGAGGGGGATGAGCAGTTCTTC.

The chain combines TRBV7-2 with TRBJ2-1, with TRBD2 identical over 8 bases. The CDR3 spans 15 residues. Per the germline V gene, CDR1 is SGHTA and CDR2 is FQGNSA. The J segment lost 5 bases and the V segment lost 2 bases, leaving 5 bases of the junction unmatched. The CDR3 DNA reads TGTGCCAGCAGCTTATCCACTAGCGGACACAATGAGCAGTTCTTC. This encodes CASSLSTSGHNEQFF.

The V gene is TRBV5-1, the J gene TRBJ2-1, with 7 bases matching TRBD2. Germline V lookup: CDR1 SGHRS, CDR2 YFSETQ. Trimming removed 0 bases from V and 8 bases from J; junction bases left unmatched: 11. The CDR3 consists of 16 residues. The CDR3 sequence is CASSLAGFHRGDEQFF. The CDR3 coding sequence is TGCGCCAGCAGCTTGGCGGGTTTTCATCGGGGGGATGAGCAGTTCTTC.

This clone was counted a single time. This sequence joins TRBV18 and TRBJ2-3; D gene ambiguous. Germline V lookup: CDR1 KGHSH, CDR2 LQKENI. Deletions cut 0 bases from V and 0 bases from J, with 4 bases between. This CDR3 spans 14 amino acids. The CDR3, as DNA: TGTGCCAGCTCACCACCGAGGAGCACAGATACGCAGTATTTT. It specifies CASSPPRSTDTQYF.

The CDR3 loop is CASGPSSGGTDTQYF. CDR3 nucleotides: TGTGCTAGTGGGCCATCTAGCGGGGGCACAGATACGCAGTATTTT. J is TRBJ2-3 and V is TRBV12-5, with 9 bases lining up with TRBD2. The CDR3 has 15 amino acids. V shed 6 bases, J shed 1 base, and the junction held 5 bases outside the gene matches. The germline gives CDR1 LGHNT, CDR2 FRNRAP.

The V and J genes are TRBV28 and TRBJ1-6, with TRBD1 as a possible D gene (6 bases). Germline loops: CDR1 MDHEN, CDR2 SYDVKM. CDR3 size: 14 residues. Trimming took off 6 bases at V and 7 bases at J, with 13 bases between the two ends. The CDR3, as DNA: TGTGCCAGCAGACTACAGGGTTCCAATTCACCCCTCCACTTT. Encoded protein: CASRLQGSNSPLHF. The whole variable domain, filled in from reference TRBV28 and TRBJ1-6, reads DVKVTQSSRYLVKRTGEKVFLECVQDMDHENMFWYRQDPGLGLRLIYFSYDVKMKEKGDIPEGYSVSREKKERFSLILESASTNQTSMYLCASRLQGSNSPLHFGNGTRLTVT.

The chain joins TRBV29-1 to TRBJ2-2, with a tentative D call TRBD1 (6 bases). The length of the CDR3 is 14 residues. Germline loops: CDR1 SQVTM, CDR2 ANQGSEA. The V end was cut by 7 bases, the J end by 3 bases, with 15 bases between. Here the CDR3 DNA reads TGCAGCGCCAAGACAGGCTACGACACCGGGGAGCTGTTTTTT. This encodes CSAKTGYDTGELFF.

This clone was seen a handful of times. This chain uses TRBV5-4 with TRBJ1-4; D may be TRBD1 (6 bases). Germline loops: CDR1 SGHNT, CDR2 YYREEE (reference sequence). V dropped 4 bases and J dropped 6 bases, with 16 bases sitting between them. The length of the CDR3 is 15 residues. Here the CDR3 reads CASSPKGGPDEKLFF. The CDR3 DNA reads as TGTGCCAGCAGCCCAAAGGGGGGGCCAGATGAAAAACTGTTTTTT.

The table lists this clone with many counts. The chain carries TRBV15 and TRBJ1-3; D remains unclear. CDR1 is LNHNV and CDR2 is YYDKDF in the germline V gene (reference sequence). The CDR3 has 15 residues. Trimming took off 0 bases at V and 0 bases at J, with 6 bases between the two ends. CDR3 sequence: CATSRDLSSGNTIYF. CDR3 nucleotides: TGTGCCACCAGCAGAGACTTGTCCTCTGGAAACACCATATATTTT. The entire variable domain, with the rest obtained from reference TRBV15 and TRBJ1-3, is as follows: DAMVIQNPRYQVTQFGKPVTLSCSQTLNHNVMYWYQQKSSQAPKLLFHYYDKDFNNEADTPDNFQSRRPNTSFCFLDIRSPGLGDTAMYLCATSRDLSSGNTIYFGEGSWLTVV.

Only a few counts were recorded for this clone. This rearrangement joins TRBV10-3 to TRBJ2-1; 10 nucleotides match TRBD2. J lost 8 bases, V lost 6 bases, and 10 bases had no gene match. CDR3 length: 15 amino acids. Per germline, CDR1 ENHRY and CDR2 SYGVKD. CDR3 nucleotides: TGTGCCATCAGGCGAGGACTAGCGGTATACGATGAGCAGTTCTTC. Its protein is CAIRRGLAVYDEQFF.

CDR3 in amino acids: CASSLRQGGNNEQFF. The DNA for the CDR3 is TGTGCCAGCAGCTTGAGACAGGGGGGTAACAATGAGCAGTTCTTC. The V gene is TRBV5-4, the J gene TRBJ2-1; 9 bases fit TRBD1. CDR3 length: 15 residues. Germline lookup yields CDR1 SGHNT and CDR2 YYREEE (reference sequence). With V trimmed by 1 base and J by 5 bases, 4 bases remained unmatched.

This clone came up a few times. The V and J genes are TRBV6-5 and TRBJ1-1; 9 nucleotides agree with TRBD1. V was pared by 10 bases and J by 4 bases, with 4 bases of the junction left unmatched. The CDR3 spans 12 residues. The germline gives CDR1 MNHEY, CDR2 SVGAGI. The chain's CDR3 is CATATGGTEAFF. CDR3 in DNA: TGTGCCACAGCGACAGGGGGCACTGAAGCTTTCTTT.

This clone was detected only once. The chain is built from TRBV5-6 and TRBJ1-5; tentative D call: TRBD1 (5 bases). CDR3 length equals 13 residues. The germline V and J ends were trimmed by 7 bases and 7 bases, with 15 bases remaining between them. The germline V gene has CDR1 SGHDT and CDR2 YYEEEE. CDR3 amino acids: CASPLGGDQPQHF. The DNA for the CDR3 is TGTGCCAGCCCTTTGGGCGGGGACCAGCCCCAGCATTTT.

The gene calls are TRBV5-4 and TRBJ2-1; D may be TRBD1 (6 bases). This CDR3 region has 15 residues. With 1 base removed from V and 5 bases from J, the gap between germline ends came to 13 bases. Germline V gene sequence: CDR1 SGHNT, CDR2 YYREEE (reference sequence). CDR3 in DNA: TGTGCCAGCAGCTTGTATACAGGGTGGGACAATGAGCAGTTCTTC. Protein: CASSLYTGWDNEQFF.

The chain is built from TRBV7-9 and TRBJ2-7, with 8 bases identical to TRBD1. In germline, CDR1 is SEHNR, CDR2 FQNEAQ (reference sequence). The CDR3 sequence is 14 residues long. V shed 4 bases, J shed 1 base, and the junction held 3 bases outside the gene matches. DNA of the CDR3: TGTGCCAGCAGCTCGGGACAGGCTTCCTACGAGCAGTACTTC. Amino acids: CASSSGQASYEQYF.

This clone was counted a single time. CDR3 loop: CASSQGPATGETQYF. The CDR3 coding sequence is TGTGCCAGCAGCCAAGGGCCAGCCACAGGGGAGACCCAGTACTTC. The V gene is TRBV14, the J gene TRBJ2-5, with D perhaps matching TRBD1 (6 bases). Trimming stripped 1 base from V and 5 bases from J, with 14 bases between. CDR1 and CDR2 from the germline V gene are SGHDN and FVKESK. There are 15 residues in the CDR3.

This clone was observed a handful of times. CDR3: CASSLGTNTGELFF. CDR3 coding DNA: TGTGCCAGCAGCTTAGGCACAAACACCGGGGAGCTGTTTTTT. V is TRBV7-9 and J is TRBJ2-2, with D uncertain. CDR1 and CDR2 from the germline V gene are SEHNR and FQNEAQ (reference sequence). Trimming shortened V by 1 base and J by 2 bases, and 5 bases separated the two germline ends. The CDR3 has 14 residues.

The V call is TRBV3-1 (or the pseudogene TRBV3-2), the J call TRBJ1-2; 8 positions agree with TRBD1. With V trimmed by 4 bases and J by 4 bases, 8 bases remained unmatched. The length of the CDR3 is 15 residues. Germline V gene lookup returns CDR1 LGHDT and CDR2 YNNKEL (reference sequence). The CDR3 DNA is TGTGCCAGCAGCCGCCAGGGGGCTCGGCGCTATGGCTACACCTTC. Encoded protein: CASSRQGARRYGYTF.

The chain has TRBV19 and TRBJ1-2; a possible D gene is TRBD1 (5 bases). Between the trimmed V and J ends, which lost 3 bases and 0 bases, there was a span of 14 bases. The germline V gene has CDR1 LNHDA and CDR2 SQIVND (reference sequence). The CDR3 has 16 amino acids. CDR3 in amino acids: CASSIIPGLANYGYTF. CDR3 nucleotide sequence: TGTGCCAGTAGTATCATTCCGGGACTAGCTAACTATGGCTACACCTTC.

The rearrangement joins TRBV20-1 to TRBJ2-7, with 10 bases aligning to TRBD1. The CDR3 length is 15 residues. V dropped 3 bases and J dropped 3; count of bases not matched to a gene: 8. From germline, CDR1 is DFQATT and CDR2 SNEGSKA (reference sequence). CDR3 residues: CSASQGTGVDYEQYF. The CDR3 DNA reads as TGCAGTGCTAGTCAAGGGACAGGGGTTGACTACGAGCAGTACTTC.

V is TRBV23-1 and J is TRBJ1-2, with a possible D match to TRBD1 (5 bases). TRBV23-1 is annotated as an ORF whose role is uncertain. Trimming took 2 bases from V and 4 from J, leaving 26 bases between them. CDR3 length equals 19 residues. This CDR3 is CASSQGGEGRTDRSYGYTF. The CDR3 DNA reads as TGCGCCAGCAGTCAAGGCGGGGAGGGACGAACCGATCGGTCCTATGGCTACACCTTC.

This chain links TRBV29-1 with TRBJ2-1; perhaps TRBD1 as D (6 bases). CDR1 is SQVTM, CDR2 ANQGSEA, per germline. There are 10 residues in the CDR3. Trimming took 6 bases from V and 7 from J, leaving 7 bases between them. Here the CDR3 reads CSVGANEQFF. DNA for the CDR3: TGCAGCGTGGGGGCGAATGAGCAGTTCTTC.

This clone was seen a few times. V and J are TRBV6-5 and TRBJ1-3, with a weak D call TRBD1 (5 bases). The CDR3 contains 15 residues. The germline gives CDR1 MNHEY, CDR2 SVGAGI. V was clipped by 0 bases and J by 2 bases, with 8 bases between them. The CDR3 nucleotides are TGTGCCAGCAGTTACTCTGGGGGGACTGGAAACACCATATATTTT. Translation: CASSYSGGTGNTIYF.

This clone came up once. CDR3 nucleotides: TGTGCCAGCAGCTTAGAACAGCGGGAGGACGAGCAGTACTTC. The encoded protein is CASSLEQREDEQYF. The chain couples TRBV11-2 to TRBJ2-7; 9 positions agree with TRBD2. The CDR3 consists of 14 residues. Germline loops: CDR1 SGHAT, CDR2 FQNNGV. V lost 0 bases to trimming and J lost 5 bases; unmatched junction nucleotides: 2. Looking up the rest from reference TRBV11-2 and TRBJ2-7 gives the full variable domain: EAGVAQSPRYKIIEKRQSVAFWCNPISGHATLYWYQQILGQGPKLLIQFQNNGVVDDSQLPKDRFSAERLKGVDSTLKIQPAKLEDSAVYLCASSLEQREDEQYFGPGTRLTVT.